The 13 T cell receptor beta chains reported below all come from one sample, sequenced in a study of OX40 agonist ivuxolimab in advanced cancers. Library preparation used the immunoSEQ multiplex PCR assay. TCRdb mirrors the immuneACCESS table, restricted to in-frame sequences. Some clones are absent from its copies; in checked studies, under half trace to an unresolved V gene, and the reason for the others is unknown. In all, the sample holds fewer than 80,000 clones, and 75% to 90% of those were seen once. The ten largest clones represent 0.8% to 1% of the sample. The input for sequencing was CD4+ or CD8+ T cells sorted from blood, taken in a trial of the OX40 agonist ivuxolimab. These receptors originate from an adult with an advanced solid tumor such as melanoma, head and neck, liver or kidney cancer.

The chain combines TRBV7-2 with TRBJ1-2; TRBD1 aligns across 8 bases. The germline CDR1 and CDR2 sequences are SGHTA and FQGNSA. CDR3 size: 15 residues. Trimming at V came to 4 bases and at J to 1 base, leaving 5 bases not matched to a gene. The CDR3 DNA reads as TGTGCCAGCAGCTCTCCGGGACAGGTTAACTATGGCTACACCTTC. Its translation: CASSSPGQVNYGYTF.

V is TRBV27 and J is TRBJ2-7; possible D gene TRBD2, 6 bases. The V end was cut by 4 bases, the J end by 4 bases, with 29 bases between. Germline V gene sequence: CDR1 MNHEY, CDR2 SMNVEV (reference sequence). CDR3 size: 19 residues. The CDR3 protein is CASSSLLATRQREMYEQYF. CDR3 coding DNA: TGTGCCAGCAGTTCCCTTTTAGCCACAAGACAACGGGAGATGTACGAGCAGTACTTC.

The chain couples TRBV4-2 to TRBJ2-5; D tentatively reads TRBD1 or TRBD2 (5 bases each). The CDR3 is 15 residues long. With 1 base removed from V and 5 bases from J, the gap between germline ends came to 14 bases. In germline, CDR1 is LGHNA, CDR2 YNFKEQ. The CDR3 spells CASSQGPGRSETQYF. Here the CDR3 DNA reads TGTGCCAGCAGCCAAGGTCCGGGACGGAGCGAGACCCAGTACTTC.

The chain combines TRBV5-1 with TRBJ1-5; a possible D gene is TRBD1 (6 bases). There are 15 residues in the CDR3. Germline V CDR1 and CDR2: SGHRS, YFSETQ. V lost 4 bases and J lost 0, with 11 bases in between. As DNA, the CDR3 is TGCGCCAGCAGCCCCGGACAGTATAGCAATCAGCCCCAGCATTTT. Its protein is CASSPGQYSNQPQHF.

Here the CDR3 DNA reads TGTGCCAGCAGCTTGGGGACGGGCCCAAGCTCCTATAATTCACCCCTCCACTTT. Translating it yields CASSLGTGPSSYNSPLHF. V is TRBV5-6 and J is TRBJ1-6; D gene uncertain. CDR1 and CDR2 (germline): SGHDT, YYEEEE. V was clipped by 0 bases and J by 0 bases, with 13 bases between them. The CDR3 loop spans 18 amino acids.

Only one count was recorded for this clone. The rearrangement uses TRBV15 and TRBJ2-3; 10 bases are a match to TRBD2. V was clipped by 4 bases and J by 1 base; unmatched bases: 5. The CDR3 consists of 16 residues. CDR1 and CDR2 (germline): LNHNV, YYDKDF (reference sequence). The CDR3: CATSTHGTSGTDTQYF. CDR3 nucleotides: TGTGCCACCAGCACCCACGGGACTAGCGGCACAGATACGCAGTATTTT.

The rearrangement uses TRBV19 and TRBJ1-1, with D possibly matching TRBD1 (6 bases). Trimming left V 5 bases short and J 4 bases short, with 8 bases between. Germline lookup yields CDR1 LNHDA and CDR2 SQIVND (reference sequence). There are 12 residues in the CDR3. CDR3 bases: TGTGCCAGTAGTCTACAGGGCACTGAAGCTTTCTTT. Protein: CASSLQGTEAFF.

This chain uses TRBV18 with TRBJ1-6; a weak D match, TRBD1 (5 bases). The CDR3 spans 15 residues. Trimming pared 2 bases from V and 8 bases from J, leaving 13 bases between. Looked up from germline, CDR1 is KGHSH and CDR2 is LQKENI. For the CDR3, the DNA is TGTGCCAGCTCACCAAAGGGAGGGGCGGATTCACCCCTCCACTTT. Amino acid sequence: CASSPKGGADSPLHF.

The table lists this clone with a few counts. This chain links TRBV5-5 with TRBJ1-1; a possible D gene is TRBD1 (6 bases). The CDR3 runs 15 residues. The ends were cut back, 0 bases at V and 1 base at J, with 10 bases in the middle. Germline V CDR1 and CDR2: SGHKS, YYEKEE (reference sequence). CDR3 coding DNA: TGTGCCAGCAGCTTGGCAGGGGCCCCGAACACTGAAGCTTTCTTT. It is translated as CASSLAGAPNTEAFF.

This clone came up a few times. CDR3 sequence: CASRYETYEQYF. The DNA of the CDR3 is TGTGCCAGCAGGTATGAAACCTACGAGCAGTACTTC. The chain has TRBV2 and TRBJ2-7; no clear D. Per germline, CDR1 SNHLY and CDR2 FYNNEI. The V gene lost 6 bases and the J gene lost 2 bases, with 8 bases spanning the gap. The CDR3 has 12 residues.

The chain links TRBV5-4 to TRBJ1-2; D is ambiguous. Deletions cut 0 bases from V and 4 bases from J, with 10 bases between. The length of the CDR3 is 14 residues. In germline, CDR1 is SGHNT, CDR2 YYREEE (reference sequence). This CDR3 is CASSLDSDLYGYTF. CDR3 DNA: TGTGCCAGCAGCTTGGATTCAGACCTCTATGGCTACACCTTC.

J is TRBJ1-4 and V is TRBV27; D remains ambiguous. Trimming took off 3 bases at V and 5 bases at J, with 10 bases between the two ends. Germline V lookup: CDR1 MNHEY, CDR2 SMNVEV (reference sequence). CDR3 length: 14 amino acids. CDR3 DNA: TGTGCCAGCAGTTTGTGGAGTCACAATGAAAAACTGTTTTTT. Amino acids: CASSLWSHNEKLFF.

The J gene is TRBJ1-4, the V gene TRBV5-1; the D gene is possibly TRBD1 (6 bases). The length of the CDR3 is 15 residues. CDR1 and CDR2 (germline): SGHRS, YFSETQ. V was cut by 0 bases and J by 6 bases, with 12 bases left in between. CDR3 amino acids: CASSLDGDTDEKLFF. The DNA of the CDR3 is TGCGCCAGCAGCTTGGATGGGGACACGGATGAAAAACTGTTTTTT.